This T cell receptor beta chain appears in the sequencing data of a study of blood T cell repertoires in COVID-19. Study information: Sites in the United States, Italy and Spain provided acute and convalescent COVID-19 samples. Sample material is recorded as cDNA or gDNA derived from T cells, B-cell-depleted T cells, or PBMCs.

After removal of 6 bases from V and 10 bases from J, the junction contained 5 bases not matched to a gene. The CDR3 length is 11 residues. Germline assignment: CDR1 MDHEN and CDR2 SYDVKM. Original handling: Amplification from reference gene primers served as the basis for estimated nucleated cell counts. Clones were sequenced by immunoSEQ multiplex PCR, and TCRdb holds only the in-frame ones, with some missing. V and J calls and clone size follow that table, whereas D and trimming were derived from the DNA. The repertoire holds 140,000 to 150,000 clones, with roughly 90% as singletons. This chain links TRBV28 with TRBJ1-1; TRBD1 matches at 7 bases. Sequences were obtained from peripheral blood. This TCR was recovered from a man aged 70-80 years with acute or convalescent COVID-19. The CDR3 DNA reads TGTGCCAGCAGATACCGGGACAGAGCTTTCTTT. Translation gives CASRYRDRAFF.